These 2 T cell receptor beta chains originate from one sample sequenced in a study of CD8+ T cells in alopecia areata. Treatment described: oral pan-JAK inhibitor, 5-10 mg twice daily. After isolation, RNA underwent reverse transcription to generate cDNA as the sequencing template. The repertoire was sequenced with immunoSEQ multiplex PCR; TCRdb's copy has only in-frame clones and lacks some. Of about 300,000 clones listed, roughly 64% are singletons. The sequencing here drew on CD4+ T cells sorted from blood, taken at week 24, from a patient treated with tofacitinib. These receptors came from a human donor with alopecia areata.

The chain links TRBV19 to TRBJ2-1, with D maybe TRBD1 (5 bases). The length of the CDR3 is 15 residues. V was cut by 3 bases and J by 0 bases, with 9 bases left in between. Germline-derived CDR1 and CDR2 are LNHDA and SQIVND (reference sequence). CDR3 nucleotide sequence: TGTGCCAGTAGTATGGGGCCGAGCTCCTACAATGAGCAGTTCTTC. It is translated as CASSMGPSSYNEQFF.

Turning to this clone: An end of the junction differs from the germline gene, which may be a read error. This rearrangement joins TRBV20-1 to TRBJ2-4; TRBD2 is a possible D gene (5 bases). The germline V gene encodes CDR1 DFQATT and CDR2 SNEGSKA (reference sequence). This CDR3 contains 11 residues. The CDR3 region is CSARERDTTNF. The CDR3 DNA reads TGCAGTGCTAGAGAACGGGATACTACTAACTTC.